The next 14 T cell receptor beta chains were all read from a single sample in a study of blood T cell repertoires in COVID-19 (dated by TCRdb to about 2020). Library creation used the immunoSEQ multiplex PCR assay. Held by TCRdb, this immuneACCESS table contains in-frame sequences only and omits some clones. Under half of the omission traces to an unresolved V gene where checked; the cause of the rest is unknown. This sample gives approximately 130,000 clones in total; about 90% of them show up just once. The ten largest clones capture 2% to 3% of the sample. Sequencing input: peripheral blood. These receptors were collected from a man in his forties or fifties with active COVID-19.

The rearrangement joins TRBV7-2 to TRBJ2-1; D gene ambiguous. Trimming cost V 5 bases and J 8 bases, with 10 bases left between them. Germline V gene lookup returns CDR1 SGHTA and CDR2 FQGNSA. This CDR3 is 12 amino acids long. The CDR3 nucleotides are TGTGCCAGCAGCACGAGGTTGGATGAGCAGTTCTTC. Its translation: CASSTRLDEQFF.

This clone turned up a few times. V gene TRBV5-1 combines with J gene TRBJ1-2; D uncertain. Germline CDR1 and CDR2: SGHRS and YFSETQ. Trimming left V 6 bases short and J 5 bases short, with 8 bases between. The CDR3 runs to 11 residues. The CDR3 reads CASMYGYGYTF. CDR3 sequence (DNA): TGCGCCAGCATGTACGGGTATGGCTACACCTTC.

V and J are TRBV7-9 and TRBJ2-3; maybe TRBD1 (5 bases). Germline V CDR1 and CDR2: SEHNR, FQNEAQ (reference sequence). The ends were cut back, 4 bases at V and 2 bases at J, with 10 bases in the middle. The CDR3 runs 14 residues. The CDR3 loop reads CASSWTMTTDTQYF. The CDR3 bases are TGTGCCAGCAGCTGGACAATGACCACAGATACGCAGTATTTT.

The rearrangement joins TRBV4-1 to TRBJ2-1; 7 positions match TRBD2. The CDR3 is 17 amino acids. Germline CDR1 MGHRA, CDR2 YSYEKL. Trimming at V came to 5 bases and at J to 2 bases, leaving 12 bases not matched to a gene. The CDR3 here is CASSNRPAGVAYNEQFF. In nucleotides, the CDR3 is TGCGCCAGCAGCAATCGTCCCGCGGGGGTGGCCTACAATGAGCAGTTCTTC.

The V and J genes are TRBV6-1 and TRBJ1-2; TRBD1 agrees at 9 bases. Trimming removed 3 bases from V and 4 bases from J; junction bases left unmatched: 9. The CDR3 extends over 16 amino acids. Germline CDR1 and CDR2: MNHNS and SASEGT. The CDR3 region is CASSERGTGGFYGYTF. The CDR3 bases are TGTGCCAGCAGTGAGCGGGGTACAGGGGGCTTCTATGGCTACACCTTC.

The CDR3 reads CAWGLAGALPGELFF. CDR3 coding DNA: TGTGCCTGGGGATTAGCGGGGGCCCTACCCGGGGAGCTGTTTTTT. The chain uses TRBV30 and TRBJ2-2; 9 positions agree with TRBD2. Trimming removed 5 bases from V and 6 bases from J; junction bases left unmatched: 10. This CDR3 has 15 residues. Germline V CDR1 and CDR2: GTSNPN, SVGIG (reference sequence).

This sequence joins TRBV6-5 and TRBJ1-2, with TRBD1 matching 8 bases. CDR3 length equals 13 residues. Per germline, CDR1 MNHEY and CDR2 SVGAGI. The V gene end was trimmed by 6 bases and the J gene end by 4 bases; junction bases not matched to a gene: 4. Here the CDR3 reads CASRRRGLYGYTF. The CDR3 nucleotides read TGTGCCAGCAGGCGCAGGGGGCTCTATGGCTACACCTTC.

The chain couples TRBV7-6 to TRBJ1-2, with D maybe TRBD1 (6 bases). The V gene's germline CDR1 is SGHVS and CDR2 FNYEAQ. The CDR3 length is 14 residues. V dropped 0 bases and J dropped 6 bases, with 11 bases sitting between them. Here the CDR3 reads CASSLAGGGDGYTF. The CDR3 DNA reads TGTGCCAGCAGCTTAGCAGGGGGAGGGGATGGCTACACCTTC.

The V and J genes are TRBV2 and TRBJ1-1; the D gene is possibly TRBD1 (6 bases). Per germline, CDR1 SNHLY and CDR2 FYNNEI. CDR3 length equals 12 residues. V lost 6 bases and J 5 bases, leaving 10 bases between the germline ends. CDR3 nucleotides: TGTGCCAGCAGACAGGGTTTGACTGAAGCTTTCTTT. Translating gives CASRQGLTEAFF.

The J gene is TRBJ2-2, the V gene TRBV11-3; 7 bases align to TRBD2. The germline gives CDR1 SGHNT, CDR2 YENEEA. J gave up 2 bases and V 3 bases, and 3 bases lay outside the gene matches. This CDR3 contains 15 residues. The CDR3 region is CASSLAGVNTGELFF. CDR3 coding DNA: TGTGCCAGCAGCTTGGCGGGGGTTAACACCGGGGAGCTGTTTTTT.

Regarding this clone: The junction shows a germline mismatch at one end, possibly a read error. The chain links TRBV5-1 to TRBJ2-2, with 7 bases that match TRBD1. This CDR3 spans 14 amino acids. Germline V gives CDR1 SGHRS, CDR2 YFSETQ. In DNA form, the CDR3 reads TGCGCCAGCAGCATGACAGGGAACGCCGGGGAGCTGTTTTTT. Translation gives CASSMTGNAGELFF.

This clone was seen a few times. V gene TRBV11-2 combines with J gene TRBJ2-7; no clear D gene. The CDR3 is 11 amino acids. V gave up 5 bases and J gave up 5 bases, with 7 bases separating them. CDR1 and CDR2 from the germline V gene are SGHAT and FQNNGV. The CDR3 sequence is CASSLLNEQYF. For the CDR3, the DNA is TGTGCCAGCAGCCTCCTTAACGAGCAGTACTTC.

The chain recombines TRBV9 with TRBJ1-2, with TRBD1 matching over 9 bases. The CDR3 spans 15 residues. The germline CDR1 and CDR2 sequences are SGDLS and YYNGEE. The V gene end was trimmed by 4 bases and the J gene end by 3 bases; junction bases not matched to a gene: 7. CDR3 nucleotide sequence: TGTGCCAGCAGCCCGGGACAGGGTGGTGACTATGGCTACACCTTC. Translating it yields CASSPGQGGDYGYTF.

J is TRBJ1-1 and V is TRBV6-5; D not certain. From germline, CDR1 is MNHEY and CDR2 SVGAGI. CDR3 length: 11 amino acids. V was trimmed by 6 bases and J by 7 bases, leaving 9 bases between them. CDR3 DNA: TGTGCCAGCAGATTTGGGCATGAAGCTTTCTTT. Translating it yields CASRFGHEAFF.